This entry describes one T cell receptor beta chain. In the original workflow: It was from reference gene primer amplification that nucleated cell counts were estimated. Here immunoSEQ multiplex PCR was the method, and the copy in TCRdb shows in-frame clones only, minus some. The V and J calls and the clone size are those of that table, but D and trimming were determined from the DNA. The table records approximately 270,000 clones, roughly 88% of them present only once. Germline V CDR1 and CDR2: SNHLY, FYNNEI. V lost 8 bases, J lost 8 bases, and 15 bases lay in between. This CDR3 contains 13 residues. These data come from a study of blood T cell repertoires in COVID-19. Overall study context: Samples representing acute and convalescent COVID-19 were sourced from the United States, Italy and Spain. The analysed material was cDNA or gDNA that came from T cells, B-cell-depleted T cells, or PBMCs.

The sequence derives from a woman in her thirties who had recovered from COVID-19. The V call is TRBV2, the J call TRBJ1-4, with D possibly being TRBD1 (6 bases). The specimen was PBMCs or T cells enriched from blood (not recorded which). The CDR3 spells CASGRGAREKLFF. The CDR3 DNA follows: TGTGCCAGCGGACGGGGGGCGCGGGAAAAACTGTTTTTT.